This TCR beta chain was documented in a study of metastatic and nonmetastatic thyroid tumors. General study findings and limits: Within blood and tumor, benign nodules reportedly had significantly lower TCR beta diversity than malignant thyroid tumors did.

Thyroid surgery had not been preceded by any treatment in any patient. Notes on this clone: Antigen unknown.

The CDR3 runs 12 residues. The V gene's germline CDR1 is LGHDT and CDR2 YNNKEL (reference sequence). The V end was cut by 0 bases, the J end by 15 bases, with 12 bases between. TCRdb re-called the PCR reads through MiXCR. The sample consists of 5,500 to 8,500 clones, roughly 34% of them appearing once. Sequenced input: adjacent normal tissue. The sequence derives from a female donor with papillary thyroid cancer or a benign thyroid nodule (not recorded which). Some clones in this sample may be carry-over from other donors' samples. The chain has TRBV3-1 and TRBJ2-1; no clear D. For the CDR3, the DNA is TGTGCCAGCAGCCAAGAACGGAGAAAGACGTTCTTC. Its translation is CASSQERRKTFF.